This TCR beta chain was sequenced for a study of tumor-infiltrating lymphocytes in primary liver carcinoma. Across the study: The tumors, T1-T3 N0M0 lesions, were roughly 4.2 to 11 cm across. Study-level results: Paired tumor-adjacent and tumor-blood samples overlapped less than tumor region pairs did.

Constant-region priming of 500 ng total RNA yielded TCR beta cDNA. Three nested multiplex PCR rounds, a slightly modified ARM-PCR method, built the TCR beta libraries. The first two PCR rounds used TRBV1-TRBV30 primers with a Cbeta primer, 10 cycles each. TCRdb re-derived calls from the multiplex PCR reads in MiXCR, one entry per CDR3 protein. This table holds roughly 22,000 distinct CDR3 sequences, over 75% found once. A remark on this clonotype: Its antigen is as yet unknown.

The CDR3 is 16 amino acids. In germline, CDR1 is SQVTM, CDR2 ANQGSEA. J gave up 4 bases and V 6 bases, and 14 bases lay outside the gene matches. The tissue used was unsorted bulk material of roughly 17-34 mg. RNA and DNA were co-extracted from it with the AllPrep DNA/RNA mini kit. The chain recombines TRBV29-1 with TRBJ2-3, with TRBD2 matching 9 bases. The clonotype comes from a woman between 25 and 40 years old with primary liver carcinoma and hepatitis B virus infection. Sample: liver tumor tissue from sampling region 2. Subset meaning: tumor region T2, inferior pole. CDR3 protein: CSVSRASGIRSDTQYF. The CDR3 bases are TGCAGCGTCTCCAGGGCTAGCGGGATTAGATCAGATACGCAGTATTTT.